This is a list of T cell receptor beta chains from one sample in a study of prognosis after radiotherapy for stage I lung cancer. Via MiXCR, TCRdb re-called the multiplex PCR reads, giving one row per CDR3 protein. Of fewer than 50,000 distinct CDR3 sequences listed, roughly a quarter are singletons. The source was PBMCs, collected before or after stereotactic body radiation therapy (not recorded which). The receptors were gathered from a donor at least 50 years old with non-small cell lung cancer. Both conserved end residues are part of each CDR3. The D gene is left open where the match is weak. Clone size is given for some rows only: seen once, a few or many times, or a class if the clone is expanded.

TRBV5-5	few	TRBJ2-7	-	TGTGCCAGCAGCTGGCGTGTCGAGCAGTACTTC	CASSWRVEQYF
TRBV3-1	many	TRBJ2-2	-	TGTGCCAGCAGCCCGCTCTTTAAAGGGCGGACCGGGGAGCTGTTTTTT	CASSPLFKGRTGELFF
TRBV28	many	TRBJ2-7	-	TGTGCCAGCAGTTTGGTTGGGGAAGGACTCTACGAGCAGTACTTC	CASSLVGEGLYEQYF
TRBV2	medium-sized	TRBJ2-7	-	TGTGCCAGCGTGGTCAGCGGCCTCTTATCTTACGAACAGTACTTC	CASVVSGLLSYEQYF
TRBV4-1	many	TRBJ2-7	-	TGCGCCAGCAGCCGAGAGGGGCCGAGCTCCTACGAGCAGTACTTC	CASSREGPSSYEQYF
TRBV18	many	TRBJ1-6	-	TGTGCCAGCTCACCACAGGAGAGTTCACCCCTCCACTTT	CASSPQESSPLHF
TRBV19	many	TRBJ2-2	TRBD2	TGTGCCAGTAGTCCCCAGGGCCCCCGCGGGGGTGGGGAGCTGTTTTTT	CASSPQGPRGGGELFF
TRBV27	many	TRBJ1-4	-	TGTGCCAGCGCATTTCAGGGAGGAGAAAAACTGTTTTTT	CASAFQGGEKLFF
TRBV20-1	many	TRBJ1-5	-	TGCAGTGCTAGTTTAGGGAGCAGCAATCAGCCCCAGCATTTT	CSASLGSSNQPQHF
TRBV19	many	TRBJ2-7	TRBD2	TGTGCCAGTAAACTAGCGGTAGCCTCCTACGAGCAGTACTTC	CASKLAVASYEQYF
TRBV28	many	TRBJ2-7	-	TGTGCCAGCAGTACGAGGGGCTCAAACTACGAGCAGTACTTC	CASSTRGSNYEQYF
TRBV19	many	TRBJ2-5	-	TGTGCCAGTAGTATCGGGGCAGGAAAAGAGACCCAGTACTTC	CASSIGAGKETQYF
TRBV7-9	many	TRBJ1-2	TRBD1	TGTGCCAGCAGCTCGCCGGGACAGGGGGACTATGGCTACACCTTC	CASSSPGQGDYGYTF
TRBV5-4	many	TRBJ2-2	TRBD2	TGTGCCAGCAGGTCCACTAGCGGGAGGGCCACCGGGGAGCTGTTTTTT	CASRSTSGRATGELFF
TRBV3-1	many	TRBJ2-5	TRBD1	TGTGCCAGCAGCCAGGCCCCGACAGGGGGAGAGACCCAGTACTTC	CASSQAPTGGETQYF
TRBV7-9	many	TRBJ1-1	TRBD1	TGTGCCAGCAGCAGAGGACAGGGGGACACTGAAGCTTTCTTT	CASSRGQGDTEAFF
TRBV2	many	TRBJ1-5	-	TGTGCCAGCAGTTCCTCGCGGGGGGCGAGCAATCAGCCCCAGCATTTT	CASSSSRGASNQPQHF
TRBV27	many	TRBJ2-1	TRBD2	TGTGCCAGCAGTTTAATGGCGTCTAGCGGGAGTTCCTACAATGAGCAGTTCTTC	CASSLMASSGSSYNEQFF
TRBV28	many	TRBJ1-3	-	TGTGCCAGCAGTTTGTTTCAGGGCCTCTCTGGAAACACCATATATTTT	CASSLFQGLSGNTIYF
TRBV20-1	many	TRBJ2-1	-	TGCAGTGCCCCTCTGTCCTACAATGAGCAGTTCTTC	CSAPLSYNEQFF
TRBV27	many	TRBJ1-2	-	TGTGCCAGCAGTTTAGCCCCCCCCAACAGGGAGCATGGCTACACCTTC	CASSLAPPNREHGYTF
TRBV29-1	few	TRBJ1-2	-	TGCAGCGTTAGAATTCCAAGGAGTGATGGCTACACCTTC	CSVRIPRSDGYTF
TRBV28	many	TRBJ2-7	-	TGTGCCAGCAGACGACGGAGGGTGACCTACGAGCAGTACTTC	CASRRRRVTYEQYF
TRBV5-5	-	TRBJ1-6	-	TGTCCCAGCAGCTTGGGGGGGGACTCACCCCTCCACTTT	CPSSLGGDSPLHF
TRBV7-9	many	TRBJ2-5	-	TGTGCCAGCAGCTCCTCCCGGGTTGGGGTTGAGACCCAGTACTTC	CASSSSRVGVETQYF
TRBV5-4	-	TRBJ1-5	TRBD1	TGTGCCAGCAGCTCGGGGACAGGGGGAAATCAGCCCCAGCATTTT	CASSSGTGGNQPQHF
TRBV6-5	many	TRBJ1-5	-	TGTGCCAGCAGTTACTCGGCAGGGACTTTTAGCAATCAGCCCCAGCATTTT	CASSYSAGTFSNQPQHF
TRBV5-1	many	TRBJ1-1	TRBD1	TGCGCCAGCAGCGGACGACAGGGGGTTATGAACACTGAAGCTTTCTTT	CASSGRQGVMNTEAFF
TRBV6-2/TRBV6-3	many	TRBJ1-4	TRBD1	TGTGCCAGCAGTGACAGGGAGACTGAAAAACTGTTTTTT	CASSDRETEKLFF
TRBV20-1	-	TRBJ2-4	TRBD2	TGCAGTGCTAGAGTGTATGTCGGGGGGGCATTGGCGAAAAACATTCAGTACTTC	CSARVYVGGALAKNIQYF
TRBV6-1	many	TRBJ2-5	-	TGTGCCAGCAGCCGTGACAGGCTTCAAGAGACCCAGTACTTC	CASSRDRLQETQYF
TRBV7-3	-	TRBJ2-1	TRBD2	TGTGCCACCGGGACTAGCGGGGGTGGGGAGCAGTTCTTC	CATGTSGGGEQFF
TRBV3-1	medium-sized	TRBJ2-3	TRBD2	TGTGCCAGCAGCCAGCTCGTAGCGGGAGGTGGCACAGATACGCAGTATTTT	CASSQLVAGGGTDTQYF
TRBV28	medium-sized	TRBJ2-7	TRBD1	TGTGCCAGCACGACCAGGGGGCTAAGCCTTTACGAGCAGTACTTC	CASTTRGLSLYEQYF
TRBV24-1	many	TRBJ2-5	-	TGTGCCACCAGTGATTATGGTGAAGAGACCCAGTACTTC	CATSDYGEETQYF
TRBV5-4	-	TRBJ1-1	-	TGTGCCAGCTCGGCGGGTGGAGCCTCAAACACTGAAGCTTTCTTT	CASSAGGASNTEAFF
TRBV6-5	many	TRBJ1-6	-	TGTGCCAGCAGTTCCACAGGGCGGTCACCCCTCCACTTT	CASSSTGRSPLHF
TRBV28	many	TRBJ1-2	-	TGTGCCAGCGCCGACGGGGACTATGGCTACACCTTC	CASADGDYGYTF
TRBV11-2	many	TRBJ2-7	TRBD2	TGTGCCAGCAGCCTAAAGGCGGGACTAGCGGGAAACTACGAGCAGTACTTC	CASSLKAGLAGNYEQYF
TRBV4-2	many	TRBJ1-6	-	TGTGCCAGCAGCCACTCTATGGACAGTGAAGTAGATAATTCACCCCTCCACTTT	CASSHSMDSEVDNSPLHF
TRBV12-3/TRBV12-4	many	TRBJ2-1	-	TGTGCCAGCAGCCTAGGGGGGGTCTACAATGAGCAGTTCTTC	CASSLGGVYNEQFF
TRBV6-1	many	TRBJ1-2	-	TGTGCCAGCTTGAATCAGATTCGCTACACCTTC	CASLNQIRYTF